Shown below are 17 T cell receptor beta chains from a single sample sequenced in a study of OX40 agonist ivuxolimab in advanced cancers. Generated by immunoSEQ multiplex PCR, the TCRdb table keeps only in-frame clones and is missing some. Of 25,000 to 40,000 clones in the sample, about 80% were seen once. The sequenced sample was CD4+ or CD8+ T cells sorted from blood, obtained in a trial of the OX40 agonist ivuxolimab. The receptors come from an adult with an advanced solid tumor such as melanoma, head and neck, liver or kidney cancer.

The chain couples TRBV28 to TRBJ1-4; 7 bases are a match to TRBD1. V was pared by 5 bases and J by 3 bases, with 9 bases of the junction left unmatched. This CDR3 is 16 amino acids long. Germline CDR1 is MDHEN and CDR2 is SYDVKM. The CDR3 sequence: CASSQTKTGSNEKLFF. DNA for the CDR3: TGTGCCAGCAGTCAAACAAAGACAGGGTCTAATGAAAAACTGTTTTTT. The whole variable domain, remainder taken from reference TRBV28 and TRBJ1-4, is DVKVTQSSRYLVKRTGEKVFLECVQDMDHENMFWYRQDPGLGLRLIYFSYDVKMKEKGDIPEGYSVSREKKERFSLILESASTNQTSMYLCASSQTKTGSNEKLFFGSGTQLSVL.

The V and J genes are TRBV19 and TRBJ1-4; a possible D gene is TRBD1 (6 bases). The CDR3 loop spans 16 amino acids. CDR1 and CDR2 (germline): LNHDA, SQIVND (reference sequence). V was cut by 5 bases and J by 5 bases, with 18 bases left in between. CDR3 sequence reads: CASSPQGQGINEKLFF. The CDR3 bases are TGTGCCAGTAGTCCCCAGGGGCAGGGGATAAATGAAAAACTGTTTTTT.

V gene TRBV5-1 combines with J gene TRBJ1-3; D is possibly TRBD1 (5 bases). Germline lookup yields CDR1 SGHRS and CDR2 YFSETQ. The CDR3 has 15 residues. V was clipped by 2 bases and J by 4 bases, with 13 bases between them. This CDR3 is CASSFTGLSGNTIYF. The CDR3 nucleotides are TGCGCCAGCAGCTTTACAGGTCTTTCGGGAAACACCATATATTTT.

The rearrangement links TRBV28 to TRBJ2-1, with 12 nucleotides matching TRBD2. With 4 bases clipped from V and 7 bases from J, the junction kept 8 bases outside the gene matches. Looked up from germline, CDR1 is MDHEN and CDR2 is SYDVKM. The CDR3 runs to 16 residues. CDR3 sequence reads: CASSSPLAGGMNEQFF. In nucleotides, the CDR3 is TGTGCCAGCAGTTCCCCGCTAGCGGGAGGGATGAATGAGCAGTTCTTC. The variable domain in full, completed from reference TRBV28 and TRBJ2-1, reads DVKVTQSSRYLVKRTGEKVFLECVQDMDHENMFWYRQDPGLGLRLIYFSYDVKMKEKGDIPEGYSVSREKKERFSLILESASTNQTSMYLCASSSPLAGGMNEQFFGPGTRLTVL.

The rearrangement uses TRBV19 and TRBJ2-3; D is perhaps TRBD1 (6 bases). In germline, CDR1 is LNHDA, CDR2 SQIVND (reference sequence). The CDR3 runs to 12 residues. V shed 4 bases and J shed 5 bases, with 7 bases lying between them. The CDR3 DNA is TGTGCCAGTAGTAACAGGGAAGATACGCAGTATTTT. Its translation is CASSNREDTQYF.

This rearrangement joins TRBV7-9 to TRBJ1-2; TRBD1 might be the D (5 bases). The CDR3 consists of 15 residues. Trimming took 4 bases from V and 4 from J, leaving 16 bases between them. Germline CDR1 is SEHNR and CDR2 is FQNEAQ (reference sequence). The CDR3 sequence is CASSSGLESIYGYTF. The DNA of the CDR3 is TGTGCCAGCAGCTCAGGGTTGGAGTCTATCTATGGCTACACCTTC.

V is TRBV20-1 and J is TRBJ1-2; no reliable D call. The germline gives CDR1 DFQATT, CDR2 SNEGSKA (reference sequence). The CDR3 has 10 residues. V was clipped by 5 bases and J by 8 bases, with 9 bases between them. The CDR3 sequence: CSAAPWGYTF. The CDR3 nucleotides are TGCAGTGCTGCTCCGTGGGGCTACACCTTC.

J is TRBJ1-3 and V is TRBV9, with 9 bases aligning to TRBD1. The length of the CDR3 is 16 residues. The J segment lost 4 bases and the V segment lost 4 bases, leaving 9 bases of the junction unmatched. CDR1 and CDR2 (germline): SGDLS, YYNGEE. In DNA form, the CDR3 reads TGTGCCAGCAGCACCCAATCACAGGGGGCCGGAAACACCATATATTTT. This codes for CASSTQSQGAGNTIYF.

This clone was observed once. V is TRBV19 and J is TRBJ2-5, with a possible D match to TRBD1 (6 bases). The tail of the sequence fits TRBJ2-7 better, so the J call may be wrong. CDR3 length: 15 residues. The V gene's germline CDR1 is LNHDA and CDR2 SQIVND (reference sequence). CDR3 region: CASSIAGQSIYEQYF. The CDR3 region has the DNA TGTGCCAGTAGTATAGCCGGACAGTCTATATACGAGCAGTACTTC.

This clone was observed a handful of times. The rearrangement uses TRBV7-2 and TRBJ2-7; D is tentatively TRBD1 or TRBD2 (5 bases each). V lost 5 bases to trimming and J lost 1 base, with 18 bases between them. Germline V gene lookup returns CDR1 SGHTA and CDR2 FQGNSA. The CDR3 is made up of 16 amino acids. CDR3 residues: CASSLVMGRSSYEQYF. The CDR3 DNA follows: TGTGCCAGCAGCCTCGTAATGGGACGGTCGTCCTACGAGCAGTACTTC. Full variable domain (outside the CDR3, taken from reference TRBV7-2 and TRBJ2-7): GAGVSQSPSNKVTEKGKDVELRCDPISGHTALYWYRQSLGQGLEFLIYFQGNSAPDKSGLPSDRFSAERTGGSVSTLTIQRTQQEDSAVYLCASSLVMGRSSYEQYFGPGTRLTVT.

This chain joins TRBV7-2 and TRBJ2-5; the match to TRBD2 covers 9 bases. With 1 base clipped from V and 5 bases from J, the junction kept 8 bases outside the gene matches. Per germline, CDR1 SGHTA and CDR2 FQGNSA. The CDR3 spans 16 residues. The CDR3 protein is CASSLVRGGRAETQYF. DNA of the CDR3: TGTGCCAGCAGCTTAGTTCGAGGCGGGAGGGCGGAGACCCAGTACTTC.

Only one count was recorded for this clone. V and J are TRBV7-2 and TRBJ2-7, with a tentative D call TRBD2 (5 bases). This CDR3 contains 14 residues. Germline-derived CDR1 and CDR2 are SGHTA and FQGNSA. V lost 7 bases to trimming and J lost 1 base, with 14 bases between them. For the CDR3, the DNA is TGTGCCAGCAAGAGCGGTTACACGTCCTACGAGCAGTACTTC. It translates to CASKSGYTSYEQYF.

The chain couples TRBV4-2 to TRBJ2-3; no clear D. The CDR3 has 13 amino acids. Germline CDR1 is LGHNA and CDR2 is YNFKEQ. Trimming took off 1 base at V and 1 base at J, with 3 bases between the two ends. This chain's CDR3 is CASSQVGTDTQYF. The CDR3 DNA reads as TGTGCCAGCAGCCAAGTTGGCACAGATACGCAGTATTTT.

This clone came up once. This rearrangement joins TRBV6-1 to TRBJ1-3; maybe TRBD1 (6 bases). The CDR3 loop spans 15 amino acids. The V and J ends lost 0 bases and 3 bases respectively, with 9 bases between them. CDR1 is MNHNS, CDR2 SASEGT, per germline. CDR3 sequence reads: CASSEATGHGNTIYF. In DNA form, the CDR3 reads TGTGCCAGCAGTGAAGCTACAGGGCATGGAAACACCATATATTTT.

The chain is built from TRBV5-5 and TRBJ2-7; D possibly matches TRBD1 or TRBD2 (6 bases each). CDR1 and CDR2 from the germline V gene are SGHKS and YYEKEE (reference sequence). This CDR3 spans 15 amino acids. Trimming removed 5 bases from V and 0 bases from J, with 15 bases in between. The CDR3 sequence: CASRPTGRDSYEQYF. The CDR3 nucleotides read TGTGCCAGCAGACCCACAGGGCGGGACTCCTACGAGCAGTACTTC.

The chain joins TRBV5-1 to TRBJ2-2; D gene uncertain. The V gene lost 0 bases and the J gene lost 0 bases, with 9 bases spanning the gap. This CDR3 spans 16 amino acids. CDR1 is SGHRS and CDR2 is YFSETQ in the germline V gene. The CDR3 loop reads CASSLASTTNTGELFF. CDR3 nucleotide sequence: TGCGCCAGCAGCTTGGCCTCTACCACGAACACCGGGGAGCTGTTTTTT.

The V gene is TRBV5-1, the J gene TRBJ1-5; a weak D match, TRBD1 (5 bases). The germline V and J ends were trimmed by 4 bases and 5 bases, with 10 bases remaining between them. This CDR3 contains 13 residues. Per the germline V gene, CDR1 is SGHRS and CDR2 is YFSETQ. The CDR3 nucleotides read TGCGCCAGCAGCCTGGACACCGATCAGCCCCAGCATTTT. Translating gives CASSLDTDQPQHF.